This is a list of T cell receptor beta chains from one sample in a study of T-cell reconstitution after alpha-beta-depleted transplantation in children. MiXCR, applied by TCRdb to the PCR reads, yields one record per CDR3 protein. The table lists about 980,000 distinct CDR3 sequences, 25% to 35% of them singletons, with about 28% in the top ten. Sequencing was performed on PBMCs, mostly from graft donor cells, taken 360 days after TCRalphabeta/CD19-depleted stem cell transplant. The receptors stem from a boy less than two years old who had a stem cell transplant for SCID, so the T cells may come from the graft donor. Each CDR3 is given with its conserved first and last residue. The order of the fields is J gene, clone size, V gene, D gene, CDR3 protein, CDR3 DNA. The D gene is left open where the match is weak. Clone size is shown for a subset of rows, as once, few, many or a class of expanded clone.

TRBJ2-3	few	TRBV7-2	TRBD2	CASSPPGSGGTDTQYF	TGTGCCAGCAGCCCGCCGGGGAGCGGGGGCACAGATACGCAGTATTTT
TRBJ2-1	few	TRBV6-4	.	CASSEGRTANEQFF	TGTGCCAGCAGTGAGGGGCGGACCGCCAATGAGCAGTTCTTC
TRBJ2-3	.	TRBV5-1	.	CASRETTFGYDTQYF	TGCGCCAGCAGGGAGACGACGTTCGGGTATGATACGCAGTATTTT
TRBJ2-3	few	TRBV4-3	.	CASSQDTVSTDTQYF	TGCGCCAGCAGCCAAGATACCGTTAGCACAGATACGCAGTATTTT
TRBJ1-6	few	TRBV15	TRBD1	CATSRVRDRGFNSPLHF	TGTGCCACCAGCAGAGTGAGAGACAGGGGGTTCAATTCACCCCTCCACTTT
TRBJ2-1	.	TRBV24-1	TRBD2	CATSARGGVNEQFF	TGTGCCACCAGTGCCCGGGGGGGGGTAAATGAGCAGTTCTTC
TRBJ2-3	few	TRBV5-1	TRBD2	CASSLVGTSGGPSPDTQYF	TGCGCCAGCAGCTTGGTCGGGACTAGCGGGGGGCCGAGCCCAGATACGCAGTATTTT
TRBJ2-5	few	TRBV7-8	.	CASSPINREETQYF	TGTGCCAGCAGCCCAATTAACAGGGAAGAGACCCAGTACTTC
TRBJ2-5	.	TRBV7-8	.	CASSLASGLYQEAQYF	TGTGCCAGCAGCTTAGCATCAGGGCTTTACCAAGAGGCCCAGTACTTC
TRBJ2-2	many	TRBV12-3/TRBV12-4	.	CASSLARVLTGELFF	TGTGCCAGCAGTTTAGCTCGAGTCCTCACCGGGGAGCTGTTTTTT
TRBJ2-3	many	TRBV28	.	CASSPGDLRGDTQYF	TGTGCCAGCAGTCCCGGGGACTTACGGGGAGATACGCAGTATTTT
TRBJ1-5	.	TRBV27	.	CASSLFQGPNQPQHF	TGTGCCAGCAGTTTATTTCAGGGACCAAATCAGCCCCAGCATTTT
TRBJ1-1	few	TRBV20-1	.	CSARVGGNTEAFF	TGCAGTGCTAGAGTTGGGGGTAACACTGAAGCTTTCTTT
TRBJ2-7	few	TRBV12-3/TRBV12-4	.	CASAQGSYQYF	TGTGCCAGCGCTCAGGGGTCGTACCAGTACTTC
TRBJ2-1	.	TRBV4-1	TRBD2	CASSQDVRLAGAKAYNEQFF	TGCGCCAGCAGCCAAGATGTACGGCTAGCGGGGGCGAAAGCCTACAATGAGCAGTTCTTC
TRBJ2-5	.	TRBV12-3/TRBV12-4	.	CASSQGPSTQYF	TGTGCCAGCAGTCAAGGCCCTTCGACCCAGTACTTC
TRBJ2-5	.	TRBV4-1	TRBD2	CASSQGPASGGPQETQYF	TGCGCCAGCAGCCAAGGGCCGGCTAGCGGGGGACCCCAAGAGACCCAGTACTTC
TRBJ1-1	few	TRBV29-1	TRBD1	CSVERAGGTEAFF	TGCAGCGTTGAAAGGGCAGGGGGTACTGAAGCTTTCTTT
TRBJ1-5	.	TRBV5-1	.	CASSLEGTDQPQHF	TGCGCCAGCAGCTTGGAGGGTACCGATCAGCCCCAGCATTTT
TRBJ1-4	.	TRBV7-9	.	CASSSPRSATNEKLFF	TGTGCCAGCAGCTCCCCTAGATCGGCAACTAATGAAAAACTGTTTTTT
TRBJ2-5	few	TRBV3-1	.	CASSQPPVQETQYF	TGTGCCAGCAGCCAGCCTCCGGTCCAAGAGACCCAGTACTTC
TRBJ1-2	.	TRBV20-1	.	CSAPGQDYGYTF	TGCAGTGCCCCGGGACAAGACTATGGCTACACCTTC